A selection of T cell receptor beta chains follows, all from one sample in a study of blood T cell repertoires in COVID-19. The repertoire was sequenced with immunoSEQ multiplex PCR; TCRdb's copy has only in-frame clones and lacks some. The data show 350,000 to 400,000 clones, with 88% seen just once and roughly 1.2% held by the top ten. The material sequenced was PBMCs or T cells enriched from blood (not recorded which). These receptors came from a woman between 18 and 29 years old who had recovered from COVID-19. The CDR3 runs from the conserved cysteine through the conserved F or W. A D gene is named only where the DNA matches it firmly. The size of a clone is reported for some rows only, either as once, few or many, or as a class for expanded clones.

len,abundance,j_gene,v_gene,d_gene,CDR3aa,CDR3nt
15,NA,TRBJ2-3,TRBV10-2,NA,CASSGLTTVTDTQYF,TGCGCCAGCTCGGGACTGACTACAGTCACAGATACGCAGTATTTT
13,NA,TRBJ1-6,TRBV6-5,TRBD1,CASSRDRGSPLHF,TGTGCCAGCAGTCGGGACAGGGGCTCACCCCTCCACTTT
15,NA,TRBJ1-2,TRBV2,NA,CASRLNRDSFYGYTF,TGTGCCAGCAGGCTGAACCGGGATTCTTTCTATGGCTACACCTTC
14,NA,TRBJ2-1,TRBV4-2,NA,CASSSRDLNNEQFF,TGTGCCAGCAGCTCACGGGACTTGAACAATGAGCAGTTCTTC
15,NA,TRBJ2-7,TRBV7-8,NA,CASSLDRGSSYEQYF,TGTGCCAGCAGCTTAGACCGGGGGTCTTCCTACGAGCAGTACTTC
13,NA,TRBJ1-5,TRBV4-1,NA,CASSQGHNQPQHF,TGCGCCAGCAGCCAAGGACACAATCAGCCCCAGCATTTT
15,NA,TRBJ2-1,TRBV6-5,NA,CASSYSQGASNEQFF,TGTGCCAGCAGTTACTCCCAAGGGGCTAGTAATGAGCAGTTCTTC
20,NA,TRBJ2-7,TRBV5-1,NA,CASSLGLSRHGVSRSYEQYF,TGCGCCAGCAGCTTGGGCCTTTCACGGCATGGCGTCTCGAGGTCCTACGAGCAGTACTTC
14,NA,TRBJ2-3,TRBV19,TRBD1,CASSTGTGADTQYF,TGTGCCAGTAGTACCGGGACAGGGGCAGATACGCAGTATTTT
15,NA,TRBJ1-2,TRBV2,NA,CASIYHSSTNYGYTF,TGTGCCAGCATCTACCACAGCAGCACTAACTATGGCTACACCTTC
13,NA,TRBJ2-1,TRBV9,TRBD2,CASSGTSWNEQFF,TGTGCCAGCAGCGGGACTAGCTGGAATGAGCAGTTCTTC
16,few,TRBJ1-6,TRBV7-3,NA,CASSLEGRINNSPLHF,TGTGCCAGCAGCTTAGAAGGCAGGATTAACAATTCACCCCTCCACTTT
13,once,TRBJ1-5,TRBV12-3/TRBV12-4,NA,CASSGQIGQPQHF,TGTGCCAGCAGCGGACAGATAGGTCAGCCCCAGCATTTT
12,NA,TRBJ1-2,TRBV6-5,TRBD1,CASSSQGDGYTF,TGTGCCAGCAGTTCGCAGGGGGATGGCTACACCTTC
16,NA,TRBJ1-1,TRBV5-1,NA,CASRLGRGRTGTEAFF,TGCGCCAGCAGATTGGGGAGGGGCCGGACGGGGACTGAAGCTTTCTTT
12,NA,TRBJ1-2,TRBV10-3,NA,CAISAGSGGYTF,TGTGCCATCAGTGCGGGTTCTGGCGGCTACACCTTC
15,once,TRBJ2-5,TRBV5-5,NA,CASSLPGLKEETQYF,TGTGCCAGCAGCTTACCGGGACTCAAAGAAGAGACCCAGTACTTC
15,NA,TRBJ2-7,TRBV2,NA,CASSEAFAGTYEQYF,TGTGCCAGCAGTGAAGCCTTCGCAGGGACCTACGAGCAGTACTTC
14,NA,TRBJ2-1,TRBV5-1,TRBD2,CASSFRGGNNEQFF,TGCGCCAGCAGCTTCCGGGGGGGCAACAATGAGCAGTTCTTC
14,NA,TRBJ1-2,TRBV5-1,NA,CASSAGGENYGYTF,TGCGCCAGCAGCGCTGGCGGGGAAAACTATGGCTACACCTTC
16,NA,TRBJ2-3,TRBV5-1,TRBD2,CASSLGMQGGTDTQYF,TGCGCCAGCAGCTTGGGTATGCAGGGAGGGACAGATACGCAGTATTTT
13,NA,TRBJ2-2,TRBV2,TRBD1,CASSDQGAGELFF,TGTGCCAGCAGTGATCAGGGGGCCGGGGAGCTGTTTTTT
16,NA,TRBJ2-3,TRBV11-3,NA,CASSPSGGLATDTQYF,TGTGCCAGCAGCCCCTCGGGGGGCCTAGCCACAGATACGCAGTATTTT
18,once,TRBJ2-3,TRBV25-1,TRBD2,CASSESLSGGRSPDTQYF,TGTGCCAGCAGTGAATCCCTTAGCGGGGGGAGAAGCCCAGATACGCAGTATTTT
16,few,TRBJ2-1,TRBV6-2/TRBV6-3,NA,CASSYSGGLLDNEQFF,TGTGCCAGCAGTTACTCGGGGGGACTCTTGGACAATGAGCAGTTCTTC
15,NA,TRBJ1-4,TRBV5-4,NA,CASSLGRGSNEKLFF,TGTGCCAGCAGCTTGGGTCGGGGATCCAATGAAAAACTGTTTTTT
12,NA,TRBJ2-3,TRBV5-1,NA,CASSYTGDTQYF,TGCGCCAGCAGCTACACAGGAGATACGCAGTATTTT
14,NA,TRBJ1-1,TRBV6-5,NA,CASSYSSLNTEAFF,TGTGCCAGCAGTTACTCGAGCCTGAACACTGAAGCTTTCTTT
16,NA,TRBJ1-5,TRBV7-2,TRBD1,CASSLVGQGINQPQHF,TGTGCCAGCAGCTTAGTTGGACAGGGGATCAATCAGCCCCAGCATTTT
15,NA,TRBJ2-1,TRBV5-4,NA,CASSQGQNPYNEQFF,TGTGCCAGCAGCCAAGGACAGAACCCATACAATGAGCAGTTCTTC
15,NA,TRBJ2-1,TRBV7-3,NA,CASSFGRVLNNEQFF,TGTGCCAGCAGCTTCGGGCGGGTCCTAAACAATGAGCAGTTCTTC
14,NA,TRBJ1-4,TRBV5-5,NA,CASSLSPPDEKLFF,TGTGCCAGCAGCTTGAGTCCTCCGGATGAAAAACTGTTTTTT
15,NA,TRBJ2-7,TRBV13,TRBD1,CASSLRRTGVYEQYF,TGTGCCAGCAGCCTGAGGCGGACAGGAGTATACGAGCAGTACTTC
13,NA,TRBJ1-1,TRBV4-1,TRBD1,CASSLGTGAEAFF,TGCGCCAGCAGCCTGGGAACAGGGGCTGAAGCTTTCTTT
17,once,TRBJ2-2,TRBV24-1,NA,CATSDLLYEKSAEELFF,TGTGCCACCAGTGATTTGCTCTACGAAAAGAGTGCGGAGGAGCTGTTTTTT
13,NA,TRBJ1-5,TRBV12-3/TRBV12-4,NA,CASSLARGQPQHF,TGTGCCAGCAGTTTAGCCAGGGGTCAGCCCCAGCATTTT
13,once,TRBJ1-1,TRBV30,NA,CAWSLQGNTEAFF,TGTGCCTGGAGCCTCCAGGGGAACACTGAAGCTTTCTTT
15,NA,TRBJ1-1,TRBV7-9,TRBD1,CASSLPGGPNTEAFF,TGTGCCAGCAGCTTACCAGGGGGCCCGAACACTGAAGCTTTCTTT
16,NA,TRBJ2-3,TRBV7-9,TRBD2,CASSYIAGGNLDTQYF,TGTGCCAGCAGCTACATAGCGGGGGGAAATTTAGATACGCAGTATTTT